These 25 T cell receptor beta chains came from one sample sequenced in a study of T cells after yellow fever vaccination. One entry per CDR3 protein results from TCRdb running MiXCR on the 5' RACE reads. The sample includes hundreds of thousands of distinct CDR3 sequences, 8.7% of them seen just once. The specimen comprised PBMCs, sampled on the day of the first yellow fever vaccination. These receptors were taken from a man between 18 and 29 years old who received the YFV17D yellow fever vaccine.

The chain has TRBV9 and TRBJ2-3, with TRBD2 matching over 12 bases. The V segment lost 1 base and the J segment 6 bases; nucleotides outside the gene matches: 9. CDR3 length equals 17 residues. Germline-derived CDR1 and CDR2 are SGDLS and YYNGEE. The CDR3 DNA sequence: TGTGCCAGCAGCGTATCATCTAGCGGGGGGGCTGGCGATACGCAGTATTTT. It encodes CASSVSSSGGAGDTQYF.

In its sample, this clonotype was seen a few times. V usage is TRBV28 and J usage is TRBJ1-3, with TRBD1 as a possible D gene (5 bases). V was trimmed by 6 bases and J by 6 bases, leaving 12 bases between them. The CDR3 covers 13 residues. CDR1 and CDR2 from the germline V gene are MDHEN and SYDVKM. This CDR3 reads CASSTQEPNTIYF. CDR3 in DNA: TGTGCCAGCAGCACACAGGAGCCAAACACCATATATTTT.

This clonotype has only a few counts. V and J are TRBV5-1 and TRBJ1-5; possible D gene TRBD1, 6 bases. In germline, CDR1 is SGHRS, CDR2 YFSETQ. The V end lost 4 bases, the J end lost 0 bases, and 11 bases lay between the germline ends. This CDR3 spans 15 amino acids. The CDR3 DNA follows: TGCGCCAGCAGCCTGCAGGGGTTTAGCAATCAGCCCCAGCATTTT. Encoded protein: CASSLQGFSNQPQHF.

This clonotype was recorded a few times. The rearrangement links TRBV2 to TRBJ1-5; 9 bases are shared with TRBD1. V was pared by 6 bases and J by 6 bases, with 6 bases of the junction left unmatched. The CDR3 has 14 amino acids. The germline V gene has CDR1 SNHLY and CDR2 FYNNEI. The CDR3 here is CASRDRGRTQPQHF. CDR3 nucleotide sequence: TGTGCCAGCAGGGACAGGGGTAGAACTCAGCCCCAGCATTTT.

The chain couples TRBV7-9 to TRBJ2-2; possibly TRBD1 for D (6 bases). Germline V CDR1 and CDR2: SEHNR, FQNEAQ (reference sequence). The CDR3 contains 14 residues. V was cut by 6 bases and J by 4 bases, with 12 bases left in between. The CDR3 sequence is CASRETGPTGELFF. The DNA for the CDR3 is TGTGCCAGCAGGGAAACAGGGCCCACCGGGGAGCTGTTTTTT.

This clonotype was counted only a few times. V usage is TRBV5-4 and J usage is TRBJ1-1; D remains unclear. This CDR3 comprises 16 residues. CDR1 SGHNT and CDR2 YYREEE come from the germline V gene (reference sequence). Trimming pared 5 bases from V and 0 bases from J, leaving 17 bases between. Here the CDR3 reads CASRTEDRSLNTEAFF. The CDR3 DNA is TGTGCCAGCAGGACCGAGGATAGGTCGCTGAACACTGAAGCTTTCTTT.

Note on this clonotype: Its ends do not fully match the called genes, so a read error is possible. The chain joins TRBV12-3 or TRBV12-4 to TRBJ1-1; possible D gene TRBD1, 5 bases. The CDR3 is 14 amino acids. The chain's CDR3 is CACSIRQKNTEAFF. The CDR3 DNA follows: TGTGCCTGCAGCATACGACAGAAGAACACTGAAGCTTTCTTT.

This clonotype was counted a few times. The chain links TRBV3-1 to TRBJ2-1; a possible D gene is TRBD2 (5 bases). Germline loops: CDR1 LGHDT, CDR2 YNNKEL (reference sequence). This CDR3 comprises 14 residues. V dropped 6 bases and J dropped 0 bases, with 9 bases sitting between them. The CDR3 sequence is CASRLTSSYNEQFF. The CDR3 bases are TGTGCCAGCAGACTAACTAGCTCCTACAATGAGCAGTTCTTC.

Many counts were recorded for this clonotype. This chain links TRBV5-6 with TRBJ1-5; a weak D match, TRBD1 (6 bases). Germline values: CDR1 SGHDT, CDR2 YYEEEE. V lost 4 bases and J lost 5, with 16 bases in between. This CDR3 contains 15 residues. This CDR3 reads CASSPQGRSDQPQHF. Here the CDR3 DNA reads TGTGCCAGCAGCCCGCAGGGGAGGAGTGATCAGCCCCAGCATTTT. Supplemented by reference TRBV5-6 and TRBJ1-5, the full variable domain reads DAGVTQSPTHLIKTRGQQVTLRCSPKSGHDTVSWYQQALGQGPQFIFQYYEEEERQRGNFPDRFSGHQFPNYSSELNVNALLLGDSALYLCASSPQGRSDQPQHFGDGTRLSIL.

This chain uses TRBV5-4 with TRBJ2-1, with D perhaps TRBD2 (6 bases). The CDR3 runs 15 residues. Germline CDR1 and CDR2: SGHNT and YYREEE (reference sequence). The germline V and J ends were trimmed by 5 bases and 1 base, with 13 bases remaining between them. The CDR3: CASREASESYNEQFF. DNA for the CDR3: TGTGCCAGCAGGGAAGCTAGCGAGTCCTACAATGAGCAGTTCTTC.

This clonotype was observed a handful of times. The chain employs TRBV30 and TRBJ2-3; D uncertain. Germline CDR1 and CDR2: GTSNPN and SVGIG (reference sequence). The CDR3 sequence is 12 residues long. V lost 2 bases to trimming and J lost 3 bases, with 6 bases between them. The CDR3 nucleotides are TGTGCCTGGAGTACCGGGACAGATACGCAGTATTTT. Protein sequence: CAWSTGTDTQYF.

In this sample, this clonotype turned up many times. V gene TRBV12-3 or TRBV12-4 combines with J gene TRBJ2-7, with a weak D call TRBD1 (5 bases). V lost 5 bases, J lost 7 bases, and 12 bases lay in between. This CDR3 comprises 12 residues. CDR3 bases: TGTGCCAGCAGTAGACCTCCAGGGGAGCAGTACTTC. It yields the protein CASSRPPGEQYF.

This clonotype was counted between two and nine times. The rearrangement uses TRBV27 and TRBJ1-1; D is ambiguous. Germline V gene data show CDR1 as MNHEY and CDR2 as SMNVEV (reference sequence). The CDR3 has 16 residues. CDR3 sequence (DNA): TGTGCATCCCAGTTTATAGGCCTGGCGGGGAACACTGAAGCTTTCTTT. Translation gives CASQFIGLAGNTEAFF.

The table lists this clonotype with a few counts. This chain links TRBV12-5 with TRBJ2-2; a possible D gene is TRBD1 (5 bases). There are 14 residues in the CDR3. V was clipped by 6 bases and J by 1 base, with 9 bases between them. In germline, CDR1 is LGHNT, CDR2 FRNRAP. CDR3 nucleotides: TGTGCTAGTGGAGGGCAGGGGAACACCGGGGAGCTGTTTTTT. It is translated as CASGGQGNTGELFF. Full variable domain (rest looked up from reference TRBV12-5 and TRBJ2-2): DARVTQTPRHKVTEMGQEVTMRCQPILGHNTVFWYRQTMMQGLELLAYFRNRAPLDDSGMPKDRFSAEMPDATLATLKIQPSEPRDSAVYFCASGGQGNTGELFFGEGSRLTVL.

This clonotype was observed at least ten times. The rearrangement joins TRBV7-7 to TRBJ2-5; the D gene is possibly TRBD1 (5 bases). The germline V and J ends were trimmed by 5 bases and 2 bases, with 9 bases remaining between them. Germline CDR1 reads SSHAT; CDR2 reads FNYEAQ (reference sequence). The CDR3 has 13 amino acids. The CDR3 DNA reads TGTGCCAGCAGCCCGGACATACAAGAGACCCAGTACTTC. It yields the protein CASSPDIQETQYF.

This clonotype has only a few counts. The gene calls are TRBV9 and TRBJ2-2, with D hard to call. The CDR3 sequence is 14 residues long. Trimming removed 3 bases at V and 6 bases at J, with 12 bases between. Germline-derived CDR1 and CDR2 are SGDLS and YYNGEE. In DNA, the CDR3 is TGTGCCAGCAGCGACCGCTTATTGCCCGGGGAGCTGTTTTTT. Translation gives CASSDRLLPGELFF.

This clonotype occurred many times. V gene TRBV10-3 combines with J gene TRBJ1-3; maybe TRBD1 (5 bases). CDR1 and CDR2 (germline): ENHRY, SYGVKD. The V and J ends lost 2 bases and 4 bases respectively, with 9 bases between them. The CDR3 consists of 14 residues. The CDR3 spells CAISERGSGNTIYF. The CDR3 nucleotides are TGTGCCATCAGTGAGAGGGGATCCGGAAACACCATATATTTT.

The chain uses TRBV6-1 and TRBJ2-5, with a weak D call TRBD1 (5 bases). Trimming stripped 4 bases from V and 5 bases from J, with 17 bases between. The CDR3 contains 15 residues. Germline CDR1 is MNHNS and CDR2 is SASEGT. CDR3 coding DNA: TGTGCCAGCAGTGCACGGACCTTCAAGGGGGAGACCCAGTACTTC. Translated: CASSARTFKGETQYF.

This clonotype was found a few times. The chain has TRBV6-2 or TRBV6-3 and TRBJ2-5; 9 bases agree with TRBD1. V gave up 6 bases and J gave up 1 base; unmatched junction bases: 9. The length of the CDR3 is 16 residues. Germline lookup yields CDR1 MNHEY and CDR2 SVGEGT. The CDR3 nucleotides are TGTGCCAGCAGGGGTACTACGGGACAGGGCCAAGAGACCCAGTACTTC. It yields the protein CASRGTTGQGQETQYF.

The gene calls are TRBV5-1 and TRBJ2-5; D may match TRBD1 or TRBD2 (5 bases each). The CDR3 runs to 14 residues. The V gene's germline CDR1 is SGHRS and CDR2 YFSETQ. With 4 bases removed from V and 2 bases from J, the gap between germline ends came to 12 bases. CDR3 loop: CASSTGTEQETQYF. CDR3 bases: TGCGCCAGCAGCACTGGGACGGAGCAAGAGACCCAGTACTTC. The full variable domain, rest sourced from reference TRBV5-1 and TRBJ2-5, is KAGVTQTPRYLIKTRGQQVTLSCSPISGHRSVSWYQQTPGQGLQFLFEYFSETQRNKGNFPGRFSGRQFSNSRSEMNVSTLELGDSALYLCASSTGTEQETQYFGPGTRLLVL.

The gene calls are TRBV20-1 and TRBJ2-5, with 7 bases that match TRBD2. This CDR3 is 16 amino acids long. Germline CDR1 and CDR2: DFQATT and SNEGSKA (reference sequence). V lost 2 bases to trimming and J lost 3 bases; unmatched junction nucleotides: 12. This CDR3 is CSARQPGEGRKETQYF. In DNA, the CDR3 is TGCAGTGCTAGACAACCCGGGGAGGGCCGAAAAGAGACCCAGTACTTC.

This clonotype has only a few counts. This chain links TRBV3-1 with TRBJ1-1; 7 bases align to TRBD1. V dropped 7 bases and J dropped 1; count of bases not matched to a gene: 9. This CDR3 region has 15 residues. Germline V CDR1 and CDR2: LGHDT, YNNKEL (reference sequence). CDR3 DNA: TGTGCCAGCACCACGCGAAACAGGGGGAACACTGAAGCTTTCTTT. It specifies CASTTRNRGNTEAFF.

Only a few counts were recorded for this clonotype. The rearrangement uses TRBV6-2 or TRBV6-3 and TRBJ1-2, with a weak D call TRBD1 (5 bases). Germline V CDR1 and CDR2: MNHEY, SVGEGT. The CDR3 sequence is 13 residues long. V lost 2 bases to trimming and J lost 7 bases, with 11 bases between them. CDR3 in DNA: TGTGCCAGCAGTTACGAGCCCAGGGCTGGCTACACCTTC. It translates to CASSYEPRAGYTF.

This clonotype appeared a few times. V and J are TRBV5-4 and TRBJ2-1; D is perhaps TRBD2 (6 bases). The germline V gene has CDR1 SGHNT and CDR2 YYREEE (reference sequence). The CDR3 is 14 residues long. The V end was cut by 3 bases, the J end by 2 bases, with 9 bases between. The CDR3 here is CASSSSATYNEQFF. The DNA of the CDR3 is TGTGCCAGCAGCTCTAGCGCTACCTACAATGAGCAGTTCTTC.

The CDR3 bases are TGTGCCAGCTCACCAAGTAGCCGAGAGCAGTACTTC. Residues: CASSPSSREQYF. The gene calls are TRBV18 and TRBJ2-7, with D unresolved. This CDR3 is 12 amino acids long. Trimming took off 2 bases at V and 7 bases at J, with 9 bases between the two ends. The V gene's germline CDR1 is KGHSH and CDR2 LQKENI.